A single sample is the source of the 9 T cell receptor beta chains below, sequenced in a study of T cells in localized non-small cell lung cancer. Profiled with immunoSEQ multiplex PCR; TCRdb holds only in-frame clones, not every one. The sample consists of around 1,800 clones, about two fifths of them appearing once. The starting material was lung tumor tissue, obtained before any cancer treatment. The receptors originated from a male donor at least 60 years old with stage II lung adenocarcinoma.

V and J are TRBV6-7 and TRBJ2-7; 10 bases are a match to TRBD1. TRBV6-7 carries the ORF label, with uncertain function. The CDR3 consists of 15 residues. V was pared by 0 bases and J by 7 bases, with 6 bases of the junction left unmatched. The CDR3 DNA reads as TGTGCCAGCAGTTACTCCGGGACAGGGGTGTCAGAGCAGTACTTC. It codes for CASSYSGTGVSEQYF.

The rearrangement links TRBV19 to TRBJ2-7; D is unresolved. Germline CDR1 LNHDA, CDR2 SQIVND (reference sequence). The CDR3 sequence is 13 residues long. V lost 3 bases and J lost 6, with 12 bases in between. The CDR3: CASSMGTEAEQYF. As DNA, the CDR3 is TGTGCCAGTAGTATGGGAACTGAGGCCGAGCAGTACTTC.

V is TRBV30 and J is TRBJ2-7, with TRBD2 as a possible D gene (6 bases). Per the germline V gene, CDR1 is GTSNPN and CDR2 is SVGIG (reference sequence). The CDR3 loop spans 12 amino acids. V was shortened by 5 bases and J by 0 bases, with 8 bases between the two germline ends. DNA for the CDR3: TGTGCCTGGTCTAGCGCCTCCTACGAGCAGTACTTC. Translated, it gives CAWSSASYEQYF.

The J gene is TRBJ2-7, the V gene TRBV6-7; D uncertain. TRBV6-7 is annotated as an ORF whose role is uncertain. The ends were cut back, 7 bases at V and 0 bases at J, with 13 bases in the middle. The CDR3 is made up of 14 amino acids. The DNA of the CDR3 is TGTGCCAGCAAGACCATGGAAAGCTCCTACGAGCAGTACTTC. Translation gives CASKTMESSYEQYF.

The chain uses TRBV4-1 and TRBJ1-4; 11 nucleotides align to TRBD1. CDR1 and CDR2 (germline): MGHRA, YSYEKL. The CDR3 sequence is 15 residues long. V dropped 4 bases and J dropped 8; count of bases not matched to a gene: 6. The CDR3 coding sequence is TGCGCCAGCAGCCCGGACAGGGGGCCGGAGGAAAAACTGTTTTTT. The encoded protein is CASSPDRGPEEKLFF.

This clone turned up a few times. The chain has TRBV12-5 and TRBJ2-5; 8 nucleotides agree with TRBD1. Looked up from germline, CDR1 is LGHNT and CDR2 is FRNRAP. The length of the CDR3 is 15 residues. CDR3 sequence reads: CASTTRKTGVETQYF. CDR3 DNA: TGTGCCAGCACCACTAGGAAGACAGGGGTGGAGACCCAGTACTTC.

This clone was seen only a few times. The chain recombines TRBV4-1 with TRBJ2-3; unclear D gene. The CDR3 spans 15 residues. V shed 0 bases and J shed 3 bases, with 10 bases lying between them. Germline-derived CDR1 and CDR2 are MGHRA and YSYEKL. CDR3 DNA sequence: TGCGCCAGCAGCCAAGATCGGGTGGGGACAGATACGCAGTATTTT. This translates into CASSQDRVGTDTQYF.

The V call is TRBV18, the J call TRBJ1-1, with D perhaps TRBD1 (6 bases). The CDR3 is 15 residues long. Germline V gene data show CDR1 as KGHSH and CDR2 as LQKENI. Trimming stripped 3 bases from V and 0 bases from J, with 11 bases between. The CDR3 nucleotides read TGTGCCAGCTCACCTCAACAGGGCATGAACACTGAAGCTTTCTTT. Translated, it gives CASSPQQGMNTEAFF.

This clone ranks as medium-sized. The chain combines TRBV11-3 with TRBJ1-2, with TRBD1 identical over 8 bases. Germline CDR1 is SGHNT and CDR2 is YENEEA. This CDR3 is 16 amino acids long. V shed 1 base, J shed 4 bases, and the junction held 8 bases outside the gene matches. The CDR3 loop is CASSLGGDRGGYGYTF. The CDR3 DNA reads TGTGCCAGCAGCTTAGGGGGCGACAGGGGCGGCTATGGCTACACCTTC.